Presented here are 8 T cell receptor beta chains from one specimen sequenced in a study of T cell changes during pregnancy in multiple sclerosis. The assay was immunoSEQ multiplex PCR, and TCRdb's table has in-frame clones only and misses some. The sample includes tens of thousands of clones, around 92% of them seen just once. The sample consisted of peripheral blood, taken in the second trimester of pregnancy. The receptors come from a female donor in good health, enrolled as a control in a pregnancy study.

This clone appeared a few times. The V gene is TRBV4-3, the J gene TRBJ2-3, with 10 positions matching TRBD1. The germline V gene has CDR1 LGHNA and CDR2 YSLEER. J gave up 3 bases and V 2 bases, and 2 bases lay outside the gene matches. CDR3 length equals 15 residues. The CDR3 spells CASSQRQGATDTQYF. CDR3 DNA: TGCGCCAGCAGCCAACGACAGGGGGCAACAGATACGCAGTATTTT.

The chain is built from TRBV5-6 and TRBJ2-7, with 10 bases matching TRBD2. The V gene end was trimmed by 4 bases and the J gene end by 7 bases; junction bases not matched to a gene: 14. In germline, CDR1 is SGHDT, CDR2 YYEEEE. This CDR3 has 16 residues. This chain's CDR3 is CASSDVAGGPSWEQYF. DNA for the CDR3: TGTGCCAGCAGCGACGTAGCGGGGGGCCCGTCTTGGGAGCAGTACTTC.

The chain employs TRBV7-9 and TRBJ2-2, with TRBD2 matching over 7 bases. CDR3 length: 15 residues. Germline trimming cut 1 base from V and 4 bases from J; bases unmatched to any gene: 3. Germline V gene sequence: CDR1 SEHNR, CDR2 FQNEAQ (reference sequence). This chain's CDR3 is CASSLGLARTGELFF. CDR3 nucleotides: TGTGCCAGCAGCTTAGGACTAGCACGCACCGGGGAGCTGTTTTTT.

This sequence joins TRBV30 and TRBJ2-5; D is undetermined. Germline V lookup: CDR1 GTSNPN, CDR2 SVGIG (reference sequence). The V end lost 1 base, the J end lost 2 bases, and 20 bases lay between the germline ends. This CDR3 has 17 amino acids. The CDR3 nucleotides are TGTGCCTGGAGTGCGACCTCCAATCTCCAGCGACAAGAGACCCAGTACTTC. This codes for CAWSATSNLQRQETQYF.

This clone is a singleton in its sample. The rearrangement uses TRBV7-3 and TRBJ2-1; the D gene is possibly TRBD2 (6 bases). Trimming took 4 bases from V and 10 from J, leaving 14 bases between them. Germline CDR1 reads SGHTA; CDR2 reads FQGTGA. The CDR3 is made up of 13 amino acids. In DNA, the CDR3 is TGTGCCAGCAGCTCCGGGCCTGCGGGAGAGCAGTTCTTC. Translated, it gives CASSSGPAGEQFF.

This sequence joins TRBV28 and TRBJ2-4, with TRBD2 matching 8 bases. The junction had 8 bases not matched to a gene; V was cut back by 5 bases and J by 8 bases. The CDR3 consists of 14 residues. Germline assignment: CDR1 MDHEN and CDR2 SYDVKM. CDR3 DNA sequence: TGTGCCAGCAGTCCCCACCGGGAGGGGTACATTCAGTACTTC. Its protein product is CASSPHREGYIQYF.

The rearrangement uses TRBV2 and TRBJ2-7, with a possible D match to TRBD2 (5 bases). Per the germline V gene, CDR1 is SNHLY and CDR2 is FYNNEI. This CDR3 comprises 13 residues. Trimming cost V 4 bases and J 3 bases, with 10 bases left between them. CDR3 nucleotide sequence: TGTGCCAGCAGTGGGGAGTTCTACTACGAGCAGTACTTC. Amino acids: CASSGEFYYEQYF.

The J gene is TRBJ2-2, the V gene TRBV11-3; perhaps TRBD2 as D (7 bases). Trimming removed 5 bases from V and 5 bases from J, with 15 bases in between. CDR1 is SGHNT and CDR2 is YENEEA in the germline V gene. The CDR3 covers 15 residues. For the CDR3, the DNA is TGTGCCAGCAGCCCGTGGGGGGGGCGGACCGGGGAGCTGTTTTTT. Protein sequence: CASSPWGGRTGELFF.